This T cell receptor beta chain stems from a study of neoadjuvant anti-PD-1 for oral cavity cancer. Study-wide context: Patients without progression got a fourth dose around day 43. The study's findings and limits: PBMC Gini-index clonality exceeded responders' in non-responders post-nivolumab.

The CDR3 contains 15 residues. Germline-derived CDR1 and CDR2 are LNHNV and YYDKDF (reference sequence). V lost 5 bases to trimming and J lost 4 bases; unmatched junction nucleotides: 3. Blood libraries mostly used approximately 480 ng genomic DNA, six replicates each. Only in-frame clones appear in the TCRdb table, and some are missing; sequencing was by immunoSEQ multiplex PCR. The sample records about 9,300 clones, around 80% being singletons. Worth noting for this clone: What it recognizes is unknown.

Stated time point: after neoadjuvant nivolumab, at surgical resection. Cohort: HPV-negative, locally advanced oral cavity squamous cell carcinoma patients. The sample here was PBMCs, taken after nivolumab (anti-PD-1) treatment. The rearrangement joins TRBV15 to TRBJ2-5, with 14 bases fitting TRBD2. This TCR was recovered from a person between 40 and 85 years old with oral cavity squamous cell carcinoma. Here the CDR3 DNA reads TGTGCCACCAGCGTAGGACTAGCGGGAGGAGAGACCCAGTACTTC. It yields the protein CATSVGLAGGETQYF.